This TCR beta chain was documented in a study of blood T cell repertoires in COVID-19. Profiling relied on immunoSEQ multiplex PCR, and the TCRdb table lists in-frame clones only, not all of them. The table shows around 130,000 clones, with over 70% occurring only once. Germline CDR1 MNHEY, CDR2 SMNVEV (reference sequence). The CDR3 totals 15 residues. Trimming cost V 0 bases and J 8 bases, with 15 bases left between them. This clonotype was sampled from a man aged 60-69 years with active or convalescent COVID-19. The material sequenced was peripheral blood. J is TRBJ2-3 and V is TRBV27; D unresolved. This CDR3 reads CASSLSRLELGTQYF. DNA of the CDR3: TGTGCCAGCAGTTTATCGCGGCTAGAGTTAGGTACGCAGTATTTT.